This TCR beta chain was sequenced in a study of cytomegalovirus exposure and HLA in healthy donors. About the research overall: The roughly 130 validation repertoires were reported in a later analysis to have been generated on the same platform as the 666 first-cohort repertoires. Points from the study as a whole: Some TCR beta chains (164 of them) were listed as cytomegalovirus-associated.

Concerning this clone: Its antigen is currently unknown.

Germline V CDR1 and CDR2: MNHEY, SVGAGI. The V end lost 7 bases, the J end lost 6 bases, and 21 bases lay between the germline ends. This CDR3 comprises 15 residues. TCRdb's copy holds only in-frame clones and misses some; the assay was immunoSEQ multiplex PCR. The repertoire holds around 190,000 clones, about 89% seen once, with 7.2% in the top ten. The chain uses TRBV6-5 and TRBJ1-1, with a weak D call TRBD1 (6 bases). Sequencing was carried out using PBMCs. The receptor was isolated from a man aged 30-40 years in good health and CMV-seropositive. CDR3 protein: CASNPMRGVGAEAFF. The CDR3, as DNA: TGTGCCAGCAACCCTATGAGGGGGGTCGGCGCTGAAGCTTTCTTT.